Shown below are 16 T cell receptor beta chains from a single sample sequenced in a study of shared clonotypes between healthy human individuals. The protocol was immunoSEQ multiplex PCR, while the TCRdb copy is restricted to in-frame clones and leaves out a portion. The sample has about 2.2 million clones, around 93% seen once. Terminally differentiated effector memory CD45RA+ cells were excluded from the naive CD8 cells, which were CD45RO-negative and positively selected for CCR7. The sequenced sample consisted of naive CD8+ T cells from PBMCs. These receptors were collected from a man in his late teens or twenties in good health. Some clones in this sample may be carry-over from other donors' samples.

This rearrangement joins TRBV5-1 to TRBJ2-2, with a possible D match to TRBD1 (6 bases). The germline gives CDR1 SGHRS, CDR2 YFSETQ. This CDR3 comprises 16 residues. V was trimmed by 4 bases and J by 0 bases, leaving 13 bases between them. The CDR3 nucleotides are TGCGCCAGCAGCGGGGACAAGGCTCCGAACACCGGGGAGCTGTTTTTT. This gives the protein CASSGDKAPNTGELFF.

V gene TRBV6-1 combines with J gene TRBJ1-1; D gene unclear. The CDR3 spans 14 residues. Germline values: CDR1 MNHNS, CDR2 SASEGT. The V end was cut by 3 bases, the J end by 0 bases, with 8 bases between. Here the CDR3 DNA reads TGTGCCAGCAGTGATACCGGCCTGAACACTGAAGCTTTCTTT. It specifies CASSDTGLNTEAFF.

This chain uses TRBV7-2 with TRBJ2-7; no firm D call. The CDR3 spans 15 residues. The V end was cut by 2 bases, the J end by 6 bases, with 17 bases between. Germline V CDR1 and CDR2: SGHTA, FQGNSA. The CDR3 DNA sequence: TGTGCCAGCAGCTTATTTTTACGGGTTCCGGGCGAGCAGTACTTC. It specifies CASSLFLRVPGEQYF.

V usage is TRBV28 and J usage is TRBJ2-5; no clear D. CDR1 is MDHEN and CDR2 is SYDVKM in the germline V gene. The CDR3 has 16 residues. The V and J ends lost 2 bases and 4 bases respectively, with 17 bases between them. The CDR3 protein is CASSLVSDPGRETQYF. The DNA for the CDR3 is TGTGCCAGCAGTTTAGTTTCCGACCCTGGAAGAGAGACCCAGTACTTC.

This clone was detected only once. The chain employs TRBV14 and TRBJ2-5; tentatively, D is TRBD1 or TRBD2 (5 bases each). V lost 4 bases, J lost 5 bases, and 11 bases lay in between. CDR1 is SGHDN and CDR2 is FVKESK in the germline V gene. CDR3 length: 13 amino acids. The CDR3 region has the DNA TGTGCCAGCAGCCCCCGTTGGGGGGAGACCCAGTACTTC. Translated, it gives CASSPRWGETQYF.

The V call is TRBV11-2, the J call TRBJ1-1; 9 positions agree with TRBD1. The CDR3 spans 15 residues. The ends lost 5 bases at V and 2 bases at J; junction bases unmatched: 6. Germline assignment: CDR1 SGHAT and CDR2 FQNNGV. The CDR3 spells CASSPTQGANTEAFF. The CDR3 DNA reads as TGTGCCAGCAGCCCTACACAGGGGGCTAACACTGAAGCTTTCTTT.

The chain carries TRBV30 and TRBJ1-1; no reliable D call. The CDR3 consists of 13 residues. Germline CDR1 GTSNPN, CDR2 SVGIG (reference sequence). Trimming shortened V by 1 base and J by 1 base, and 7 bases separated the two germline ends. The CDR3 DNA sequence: TGTGCCTGGAGTGAGCTGCGGAACACTGAAGCTTTCTTT. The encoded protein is CAWSELRNTEAFF.

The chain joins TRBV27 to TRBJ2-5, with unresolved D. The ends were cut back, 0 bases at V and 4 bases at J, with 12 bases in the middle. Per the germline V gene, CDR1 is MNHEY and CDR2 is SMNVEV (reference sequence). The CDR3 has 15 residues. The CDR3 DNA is TGTGCCAGCAGTTTATCCACATCGTTGCGAGAGACCCAGTACTTC. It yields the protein CASSLSTSLRETQYF.

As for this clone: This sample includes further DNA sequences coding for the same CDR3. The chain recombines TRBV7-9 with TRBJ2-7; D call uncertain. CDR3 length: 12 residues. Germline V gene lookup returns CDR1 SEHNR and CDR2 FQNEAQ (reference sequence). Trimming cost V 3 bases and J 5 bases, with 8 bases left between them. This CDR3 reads CASSFGLNEQYF. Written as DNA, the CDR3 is TGTGCCAGCAGCTTTGGCCTAAACGAGCAGTACTTC.

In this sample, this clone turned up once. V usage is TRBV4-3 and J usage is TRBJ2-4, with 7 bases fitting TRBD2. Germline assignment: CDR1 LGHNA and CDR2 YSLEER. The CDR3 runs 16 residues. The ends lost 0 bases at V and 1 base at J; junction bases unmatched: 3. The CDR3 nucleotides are TGCGCCAGCAGCCAAGATCCAGCGGGGGCCAAAAACATTCAGTACTTC. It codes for CASSQDPAGAKNIQYF.

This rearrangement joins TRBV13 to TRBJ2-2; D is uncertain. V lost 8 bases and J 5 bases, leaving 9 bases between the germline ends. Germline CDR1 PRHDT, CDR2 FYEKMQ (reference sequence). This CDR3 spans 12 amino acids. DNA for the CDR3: TGTGCCAGCGGGATATGGACCGGGGAGCTGTTTTTT. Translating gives CASGIWTGELFF.

CDR3 DNA: TGTGCCAGCAGTTTAGGGCAGGGGATTAGCACCGGGGAGCTGTTTTTT. Residues: CASSLGQGISTGELFF. V and J are TRBV27 and TRBJ2-2; TRBD1 might be the D (6 bases). The CDR3 covers 16 residues. Germline values: CDR1 MNHEY, CDR2 SMNVEV (reference sequence). V lost 2 bases to trimming and J lost 4 bases, with 14 bases between them.

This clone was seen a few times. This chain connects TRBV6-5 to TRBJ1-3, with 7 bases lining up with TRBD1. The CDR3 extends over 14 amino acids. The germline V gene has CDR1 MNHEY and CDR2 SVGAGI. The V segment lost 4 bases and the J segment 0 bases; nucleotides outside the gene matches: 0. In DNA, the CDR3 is TGTGCCAGCAGTTGGGACAGCTCTGGAAACACCATATATTTT. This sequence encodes CASSWDSSGNTIYF.

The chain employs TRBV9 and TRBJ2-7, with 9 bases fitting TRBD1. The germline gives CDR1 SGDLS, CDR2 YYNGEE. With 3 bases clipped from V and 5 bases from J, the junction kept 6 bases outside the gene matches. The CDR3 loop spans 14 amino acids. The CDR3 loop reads CASSGRQGDNEQYF. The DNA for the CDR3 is TGTGCCAGCAGCGGAAGACAGGGGGACAACGAGCAGTACTTC. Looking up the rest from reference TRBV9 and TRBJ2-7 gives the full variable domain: DSGVTQTPKHLITATGQRVTLRCSPRSGDLSVYWYQQSLDQGLQFLIQYYNGEERAKGNILERFSAQQFPDLHSELNLSSLELGDSALYFCASSGRQGDNEQYFGPGTRLTVT.

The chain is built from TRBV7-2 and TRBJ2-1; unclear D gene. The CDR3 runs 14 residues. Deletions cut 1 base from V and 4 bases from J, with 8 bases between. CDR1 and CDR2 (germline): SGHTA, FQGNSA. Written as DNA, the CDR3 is TGTGCCAGCAGCTTAGTCATGTCATACAATGAGCAGTTCTTC. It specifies CASSLVMSYNEQFF.

CDR3 amino acids: CASSSWDSPNQPQHF. CDR3 in DNA: TGTGCCAGCAGCTCTTGGGACAGCCCAAATCAGCCCCAGCATTTT. The chain has TRBV6-6 and TRBJ1-5, with 7 bases that match TRBD1. Trimming at V came to 6 bases and at J to 4 bases, leaving 9 bases not matched to a gene. The germline CDR1 and CDR2 sequences are MNHNY and SVGAGI (reference sequence). The CDR3 totals 15 residues.